This is a list of T cell receptor beta chains from one sample in a study of read filtering for tumor transcriptome and immune sequencing. TCRdb reanalysed the reads using MiXCR and keeps one entry per CDR3 protein. The repertoire holds approximately 43,000 distinct CDR3 sequences, with around 15% as singletons. The sequenced material came from a population of CD138-negative cells sorted from bone marrow. Receptor source: a donor aged 40 or older with multiple myeloma. Both conserved end residues are part of each CDR3. The order of the fields is J gene, clone size, V gene, D gene, CDR3 protein, CDR3 DNA. The D gene is left open where the match is weak. Clone size is shown for a subset of rows, as once, few, many or a class of expanded clone.

TRBJ2-1 many TRBV28 - CASSLPSVLYNEQFF TGTGCCAGCAGCCTCCCGTCGGTTCTCTACAATGAGCAGTTCTTC
TRBJ2-5 many TRBV4-3 - CASSQETGTGTQYF TGCGCCAGCAGCCAAGAAACGGGGACGGGGACCCAGTACTTC
TRBJ2-3 many TRBV20-1 TRBD2 CSAQPVAGANTATDTQYF TGCAGTGCTCAGCCGGTAGCGGGAGCTAATACCGCCACAGATACGCAGTATTTT
TRBJ2-5 many TRBV7-9 - CASSPRGIYQETQYF TGTGCCAGCAGCCCACGAGGGATTTACCAAGAGACCCAGTACTTC
TRBJ1-5 many TRBV3-1 - CASSQAGSGLHQPQHF TGTGCCAGCAGCCAAGCGGGGAGCGGGTTGCATCAGCCCCAGCATTTT
TRBJ2-2 many TRBV5-8 - CASSLAGDRELFF TGTGCCAGCAGCTTGGCAGGGGACAGGGAGCTGTTTTTT
TRBJ2-1 many TRBV20-1 - CSASFQGEQFF TGCAGTGCTAGTTTCCAGGGTGAGCAGTTCTTC
TRBJ2-7 many TRBV12-3/TRBV12-4 TRBD2 CASSPPGTSGIRYF TGTGCCAGCAGCCCCCCTGGGACTAGCGGCATACGGTACTTC
TRBJ1-4 many TRBV14 - CASSQASPGNNEKLFF TGTGCCAGCAGCCAAGCAAGCCCAGGGAATAATGAAAAACTGTTTTTT
TRBJ2-1 many TRBV29-1 - CSVATDSEQFF TGCAGCGTTGCCACCGATTCTGAGCAGTTCTTC
TRBJ2-7 many TRBV28 TRBD2 CASSEHGGRYEQYF TGTGCCAGCAGTGAACATGGCGGGAGGTACGAGCAGTACTTC
TRBJ2-3 many TRBV29-1 - CSVSSRGKTDTQYF TGCAGCGTTTCCTCCCGGGGGAAAACGGATACGCAGTATTTT
TRBJ2-1 many TRBV9 - CASSVGSLNEQFF TGTGCCAGCAGCGTAGGGTCTCTCAATGAGCAGTTCTTC
TRBJ2-1 many TRBV7-3 TRBD2 CASSLLPGGFSNEQFF TGTGCCAGCAGCTTACTACCGGGAGGGTTTAGCAATGAGCAGTTCTTC
TRBJ1-4 many TRBV23-1 TRBD1 CASSHLDRDRRKTNEKLFF TGCGCCAGCAGTCACCTAGACCGGGACAGGAGGAAAACTAATGAAAAACTGTTTTTT
TRBJ2-5 many TRBV25-1 - CASSDPGKETQYF TGTGCCAGCAGTGATCCCGGGAAAGAGACCCAGTACTTC
TRBJ1-5 many TRBV28 - CASGFQPQHF TGTGCCAGCGGTTTTCAGCCCCAGCATTTT
TRBJ2-5 many TRBV6-2/TRBV6-3 - CASSAGKTQYF TGTGCCAGCAGTGCGGGCAAGACCCAGTACTTC
TRBJ2-5 many TRBV2 - CASSAEKVETQYF TGTGCCAGCTCGGCGGAGAAGGTGGAGACCCAGTACTTC
TRBJ1-1 many TRBV2 TRBD1 CASTTGLGNTEAFF TGTGCCAGCACGACAGGGCTGGGGAACACTGAAGCTTTCTTT
TRBJ2-2 - TRBV29-1 TRBD2 CSASPGTSDANTGELLF TGCAGCGCCAGTCCCGGGACTAGCGACGCGAACACCGGGGAGCTGCTTTTT
TRBJ2-1 many TRBV7-6 - CASSYTPAASYNEQFF TGTGCCAGCAGCTATACCCCAGCGGCATCCTACAATGAGCAGTTCTTC
TRBJ2-1 many TRBV5-1 TRBD1 CASSLDPGQGPYNEQFF TGCGCCAGCAGCTTGGATCCGGGACAGGGACCCTACAATGAGCAGTTCTTC
TRBJ2-5 - TRBV20-1 TRBD2 CSVPTSEETQYF TGCAGTGTCCCGACTAGCGAAGAGACCCAGTACTTC
TRBJ2-1 many TRBV6-5 - CASSQSTHPSAYNEQFF TGTGCCAGCAGTCAATCGACACATCCCTCGGCCTACAATGAGCAGTTCTTC
TRBJ1-6 many TRBV12-3/TRBV12-4 - CASRHSLSALHF TGTGCCAGCAGACACAGTTTGTCGGCCCTCCACTTT
TRBJ2-2 many TRBV20-1 TRBD2 CSASPSGFTGELFF TGCAGTGCTAGTCCTAGCGGGTTTACCGGGGAGCTGTTTTTT
TRBJ2-3 many TRBV7-9 - CASSGDIATDTQYF TGTGCCAGCAGCGGAGACATAGCCACAGATACGCAGTATTTT
TRBJ1-2 many TRBV9 - CASSASPGSDYYGYTF TGTGCCAGCAGCGCGAGTCCGGGCTCAGACTACTATGGCTACACCTTC
TRBJ2-1 many TRBV19 - CASSILGYNEQFF TGTGCCAGTAGTATTCTGGGGTACAATGAGCAGTTCTTC
TRBJ2-1 many TRBV6-5 - CASTLGDPRYNEQFF TGTGCCAGCACCCTGGGGGATCCCCGCTACAATGAGCAGTTCTTC
TRBJ2-5 many TRBV7-9 TRBD2 CASSQKAGEVETQYF TGTGCCAGCAGCCAAAAAGCGGGAGAGGTAGAGACCCAGTACTTC
TRBJ2-2 many TRBV7-9 TRBD2 CASSFLAVGGELFF TGTGCCAGCAGCTTCCTAGCGGTGGGCGGGGAGCTGTTTTTT
TRBJ2-1 - TRBV7-8 TRBD2 CASSFQTSGIGNEQFF TGTGCCAGCAGCTTTCAGACTAGCGGGATTGGAAATGAGCAGTTCTTC
TRBJ1-1 many TRBV11-3 - CASSLDPGGRAHGEAFF TGTGCCAGCAGCTTAGATCCCGGGGGCAGGGCCCATGGTGAAGCTTTCTTT
TRBJ2-2 few TRBV5-1 - CASSTLGADTGELFF TGCGCCAGCAGCACGTTGGGCGCCGACACCGGGGAGCTGTTTTTT
TRBJ2-1 many TRBV5-1 - CASSLEDTNNEQFF TGCGCCAGCAGCTTGGAGGACACAAACAATGAGCAGTTCTTC